This entry concerns a single T cell receptor (beta chain). Its antigen is undetermined. Germline CDR1 MNHEY, CDR2 SMNVEV (reference sequence). This CDR3 contains 15 residues. The trim removed 3 bases at V and 2 bases at J, leaving 2 bases unmatched. This entry belongs to a study of early T cells in non-severe SARS-CoV-2 infection. Overall study context: Chains were not paired, and sequencing was done on bulk RNA from unsorted whole blood. General observations from the study: CD4 and private specificities were missed by VDJdb matching, which favored anti-spike CD8 responses.

Attached unique molecular identifiers marked individual cDNA molecules. A single record per CDR3 protein comes from TCRdb applying MiXCR to the 5' RACE reads. The repertoire holds more than 25,000 distinct CDR3 sequences, with around 5.7% as singletons. The rearrangement links TRBV27 to TRBJ2-2; 8 positions match TRBD2. This clonotype was sampled from an adult who was a healthcare worker with PCR-confirmed SARS-CoV-2 infection or an uninfected control (not recorded which). Sequencing was done on a sample of whole blood. DNA for the CDR3: TGTGCCAGCAGTTTCCGGACTAGCAACACCGGGGAGCTGTTTTTT. Its protein is CASSFRTSNTGELFF.